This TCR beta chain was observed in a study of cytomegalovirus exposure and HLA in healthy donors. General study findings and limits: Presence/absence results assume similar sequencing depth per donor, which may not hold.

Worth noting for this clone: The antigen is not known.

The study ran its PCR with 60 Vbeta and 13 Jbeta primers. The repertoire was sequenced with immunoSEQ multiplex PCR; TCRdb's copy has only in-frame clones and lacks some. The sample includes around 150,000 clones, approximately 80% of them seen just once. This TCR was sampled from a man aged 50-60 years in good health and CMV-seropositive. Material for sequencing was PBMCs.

The CDR3 is CASSYGAGRDTEAFF. DNA of the CDR3: TGTGCCAGCAGTTACGGAGCGGGGAGGGACACTGAAGCTTTCTTT. The J gene is TRBJ1-1, the V gene TRBV6-5; D gene unclear. The CDR3 loop spans 15 amino acids. From germline, CDR1 is MNHEY and CDR2 SVGAGI. V lost 2 bases and J 3 bases, leaving 13 bases between the germline ends.